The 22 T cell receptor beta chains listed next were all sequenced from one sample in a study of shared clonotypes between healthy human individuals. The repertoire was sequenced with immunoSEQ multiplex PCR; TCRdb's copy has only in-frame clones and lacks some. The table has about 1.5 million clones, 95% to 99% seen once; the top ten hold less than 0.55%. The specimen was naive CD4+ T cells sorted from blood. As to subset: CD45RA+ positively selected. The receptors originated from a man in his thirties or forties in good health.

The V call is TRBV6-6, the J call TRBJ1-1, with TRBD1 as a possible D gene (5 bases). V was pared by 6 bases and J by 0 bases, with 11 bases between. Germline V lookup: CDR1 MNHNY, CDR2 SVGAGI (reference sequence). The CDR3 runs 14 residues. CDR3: CASRYMTVNTEAFF. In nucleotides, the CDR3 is TGTGCCAGCAGATATATGACAGTGAACACTGAAGCTTTCTTT.

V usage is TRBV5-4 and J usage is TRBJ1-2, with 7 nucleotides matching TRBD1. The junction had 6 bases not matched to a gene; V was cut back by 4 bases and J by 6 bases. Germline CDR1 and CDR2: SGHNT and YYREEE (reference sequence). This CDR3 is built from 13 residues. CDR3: CASSRDRGHGYTF. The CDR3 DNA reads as TGTGCCAGCAGCCGGGACAGAGGACATGGCTACACCTTC.

CDR3: CASSPTGTGVQETQYF. CDR3 sequence (DNA): TGTGCCAGCTCACCAACTGGAACAGGGGTTCAAGAGACCCAGTACTTC. The chain joins TRBV18 to TRBJ2-5, with 7 bases fitting TRBD1. Germline CDR1 and CDR2: KGHSH and LQKENI. V was clipped by 2 bases and J by 2 bases; unmatched bases: 8. The CDR3 is 16 residues long.

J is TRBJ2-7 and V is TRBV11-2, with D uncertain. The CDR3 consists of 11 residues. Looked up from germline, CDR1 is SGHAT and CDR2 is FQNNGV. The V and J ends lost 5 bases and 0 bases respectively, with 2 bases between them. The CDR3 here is CASSTSYEQYF. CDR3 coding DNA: TGTGCCAGCAGCACCTCCTACGAGCAGTACTTC.

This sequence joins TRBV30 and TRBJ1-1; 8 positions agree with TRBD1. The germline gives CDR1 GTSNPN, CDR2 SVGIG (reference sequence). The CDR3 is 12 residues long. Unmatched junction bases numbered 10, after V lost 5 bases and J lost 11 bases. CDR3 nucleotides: TGTGCCTGGGGCCAGGGGGCAATTGAGGCTTTCTTT. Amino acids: CAWGQGAIEAFF.

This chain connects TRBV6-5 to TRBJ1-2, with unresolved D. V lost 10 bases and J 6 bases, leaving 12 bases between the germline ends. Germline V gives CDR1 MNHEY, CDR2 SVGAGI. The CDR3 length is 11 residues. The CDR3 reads CATRTLDGYTF. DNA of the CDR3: TGTGCCACCCGAACTCTGGATGGCTACACCTTC.

CDR3 residues: CSACKTEAFF. CDR3 nucleotide sequence: TGCAGTGCCTGCAAGACTGAAGCTTTCTTT. The chain uses TRBV29-1 and TRBJ1-1, with D unclear. From germline, CDR1 is SQVTM and CDR2 ANQGSEA. The CDR3 length is 10 residues.

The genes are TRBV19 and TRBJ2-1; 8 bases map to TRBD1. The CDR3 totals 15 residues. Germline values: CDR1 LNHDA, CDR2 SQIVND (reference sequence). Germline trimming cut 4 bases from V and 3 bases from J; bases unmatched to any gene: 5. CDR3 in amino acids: CASSTPRGLYNEQFF. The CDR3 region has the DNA TGTGCCAGTAGTACTCCCAGGGGGCTCTACAATGAGCAGTTCTTC.

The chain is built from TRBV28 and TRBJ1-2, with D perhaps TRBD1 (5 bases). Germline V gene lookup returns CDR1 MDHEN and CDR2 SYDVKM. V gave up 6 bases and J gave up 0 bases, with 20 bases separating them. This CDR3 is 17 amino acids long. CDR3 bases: TGTGCCAGCAGCTCACCTGGCGGGGGACCCTCTAACTATGGCTACACCTTC. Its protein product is CASSSPGGGPSNYGYTF.

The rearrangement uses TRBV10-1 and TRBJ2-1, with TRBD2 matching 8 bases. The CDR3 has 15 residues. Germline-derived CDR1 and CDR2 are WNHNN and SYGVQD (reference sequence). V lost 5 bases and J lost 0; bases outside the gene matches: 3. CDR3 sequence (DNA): TGCGCCAGCAGTTTCAGCGGGAGCTCCTACAATGAGCAGTTCTTC. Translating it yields CASSFSGSSYNEQFF.

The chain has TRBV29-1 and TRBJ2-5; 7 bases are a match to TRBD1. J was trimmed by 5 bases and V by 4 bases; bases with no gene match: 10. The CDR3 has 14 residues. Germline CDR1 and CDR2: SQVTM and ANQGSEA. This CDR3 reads CSVGLNRGEETQYF. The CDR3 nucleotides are TGCAGCGTTGGGCTAAACAGGGGTGAGGAGACCCAGTACTTC.

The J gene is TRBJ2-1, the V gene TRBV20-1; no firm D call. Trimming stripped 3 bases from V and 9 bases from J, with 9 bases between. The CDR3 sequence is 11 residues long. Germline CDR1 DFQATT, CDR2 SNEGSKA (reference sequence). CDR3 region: CSASVSAEQFF. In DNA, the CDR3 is TGCAGTGCTAGTGTCAGCGCTGAGCAGTTCTTC.

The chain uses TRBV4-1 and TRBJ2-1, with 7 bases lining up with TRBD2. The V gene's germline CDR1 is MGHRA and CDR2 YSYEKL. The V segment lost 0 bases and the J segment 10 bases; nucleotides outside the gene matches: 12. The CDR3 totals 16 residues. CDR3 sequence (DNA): TGCGCCAGCAGCCAAGAAGGGTACCAGCGGGACGGGGAGCAGTTCTTC. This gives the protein CASSQEGYQRDGEQFF.

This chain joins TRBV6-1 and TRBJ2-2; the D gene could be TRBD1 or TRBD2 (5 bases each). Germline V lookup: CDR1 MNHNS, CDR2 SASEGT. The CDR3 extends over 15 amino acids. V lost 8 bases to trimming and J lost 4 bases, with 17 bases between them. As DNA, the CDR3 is TGTGCCAGCCCCCGGGCCGATGGGGGCACCGGGGAGCTGTTTTTT. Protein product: CASPRADGGTGELFF.

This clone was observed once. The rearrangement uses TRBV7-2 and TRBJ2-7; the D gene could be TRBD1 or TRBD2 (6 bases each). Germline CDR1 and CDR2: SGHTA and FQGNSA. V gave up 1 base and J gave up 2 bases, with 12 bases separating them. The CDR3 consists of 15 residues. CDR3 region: CASSLVVGGAYEQYF. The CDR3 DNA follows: TGTGCCAGCAGCTTAGTTGTCGGGGGCGCCTACGAGCAGTACTTC.

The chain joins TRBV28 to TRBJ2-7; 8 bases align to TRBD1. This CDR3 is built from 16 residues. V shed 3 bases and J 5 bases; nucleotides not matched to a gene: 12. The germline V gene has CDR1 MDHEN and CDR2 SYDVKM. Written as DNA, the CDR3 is TGTGCCAGCAGTTTCCAGGTTTGGCAGGGGGCGAACGAGCAGTACTTC. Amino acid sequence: CASSFQVWQGANEQYF.

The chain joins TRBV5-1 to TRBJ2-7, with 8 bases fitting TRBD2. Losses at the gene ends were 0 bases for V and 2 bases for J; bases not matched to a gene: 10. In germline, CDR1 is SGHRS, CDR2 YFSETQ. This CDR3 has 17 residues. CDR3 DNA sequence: TGCGCCAGCAGCTTGGGATGGTCTAGCGGGTTCCCCTACGAGCAGTACTTC. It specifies CASSLGWSSGFPYEQYF.

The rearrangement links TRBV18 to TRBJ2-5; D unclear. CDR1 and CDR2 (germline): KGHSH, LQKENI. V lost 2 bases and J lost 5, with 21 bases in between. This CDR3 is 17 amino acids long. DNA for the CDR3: TGTGCCAGCTCACCAGTGGCAAAGAGGAAAATAGGGGAGACCCAGTACTTC. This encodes CASSPVAKRKIGETQYF.

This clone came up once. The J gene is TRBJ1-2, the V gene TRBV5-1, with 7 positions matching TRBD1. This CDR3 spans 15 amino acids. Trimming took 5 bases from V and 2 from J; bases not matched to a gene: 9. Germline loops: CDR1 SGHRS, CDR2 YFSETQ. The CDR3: CASRLEGASNYGYTF. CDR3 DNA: TGCGCCAGCAGATTAGAGGGGGCGTCCAACTATGGCTACACCTTC.

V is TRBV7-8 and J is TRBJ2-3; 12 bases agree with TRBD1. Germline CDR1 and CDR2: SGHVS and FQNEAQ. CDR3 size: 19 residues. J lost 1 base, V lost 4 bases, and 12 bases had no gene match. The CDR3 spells CASSSRTDRDRGRTDTQYF. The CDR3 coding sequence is TGTGCCAGCAGCTCCCGGACAGATAGGGACAGGGGGCGCACAGATACGCAGTATTTT.

The CDR3 reads CSFQRGDGNTIYF. For the CDR3, the DNA is TGCAGCTTCCAGCGGGGGGACGGAAACACCATATATTTT. V gene TRBV29-1 combines with J gene TRBJ1-3, with D perhaps TRBD1 (5 bases). CDR1 is SQVTM, CDR2 ANQGSEA, per germline. The CDR3 has 13 amino acids. The V end lost 8 bases, the J end lost 4 bases, and 15 bases lay between the germline ends. Based on the CDR3 plus reference TRBV29-1 and TRBJ1-3, the full variable domain is SAVISQKPSRDICQRGTSLTIQCQVDSQVTMMFWYRQQPGQSLTLIATANQGSEATYESGFVIDKFPISRPNLTFSTLTVSNMSPEDSSIYLCSFQRGDGNTIYFGEGSWLTVV.

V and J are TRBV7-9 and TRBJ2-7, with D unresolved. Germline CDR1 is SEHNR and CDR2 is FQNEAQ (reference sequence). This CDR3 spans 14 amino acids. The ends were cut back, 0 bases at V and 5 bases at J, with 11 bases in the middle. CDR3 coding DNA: TGTGCCAGCAGCTTAGCCTCTTATGAGAACGAGCAGTACTTC. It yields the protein CASSLASYENEQYF.